The clone carrying this T cell receptor beta chain has just a few counts. The antigen remains undetermined. The CDR3 covers 14 residues. The V gene end was trimmed by 6 bases and the J gene end by 1 base; junction bases not matched to a gene: 5. It was RNA transcripts that yielded the amplified TCR beta CDR3 regions. HTBI primers drove first-round RT-PCR of the TCR CDR3. One entry per CDR3 protein, called by TCRdb with MiXCR from the multiplex PCR reads. The data show around 570,000 distinct CDR3 sequences, about 20% seen once. This sample was taken from a study of T cells in Graves' hyperthyroidism and ophthalmopathy. Those patients with uncontrolled infection, other autoimmune disease, pregnancy or lactation were excluded. Each diagnosis drew on symptoms, thyroxine, TRAb, thyroid ultrasound and orbital computed tomography findings. Study-wide findings and caveats: Most thyroid clonotypes with frequency above 0.001 were detected in blood.

The chain employs TRBV12-3 or TRBV12-4 and TRBJ2-5; 7 bases are shared with TRBD2. Sequencing was done on a sample of blood. This receptor was taken from a middle-aged man with Graves' ophthalmopathy. CDR3 protein: CASSLWGGQETQYF. The CDR3 nucleotides read TGTGCCAGCAGCCTGTGGGGGGGCCAAGAGACCCAGTACTTC.